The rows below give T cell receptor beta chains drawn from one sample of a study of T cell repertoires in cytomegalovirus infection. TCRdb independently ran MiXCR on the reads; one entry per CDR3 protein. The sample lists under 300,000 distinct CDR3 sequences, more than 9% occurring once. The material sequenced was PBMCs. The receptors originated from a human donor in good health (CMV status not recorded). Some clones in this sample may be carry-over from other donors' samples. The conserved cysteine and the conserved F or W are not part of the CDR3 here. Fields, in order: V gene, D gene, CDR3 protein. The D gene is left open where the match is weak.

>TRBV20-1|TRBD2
SARAQAGIETQY
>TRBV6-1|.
ASSAGEVSNQPQH
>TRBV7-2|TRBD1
ASSLFGTGSVNEQF
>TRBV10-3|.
AITTDSYTEAF
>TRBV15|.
ATSRDKERRHRETQY
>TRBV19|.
ASSIERDGEKLF
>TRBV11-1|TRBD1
ASSPGTGTEKLF
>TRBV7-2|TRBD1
ASSLRTGQNEQF
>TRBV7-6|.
ASSLMGVMADTQY
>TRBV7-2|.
ASSRLQSYNEQF
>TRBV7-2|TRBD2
ASSLQSGSTDEQF
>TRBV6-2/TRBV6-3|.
ASSSLGEGNQPQH
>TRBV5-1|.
ASSLGQSSGANVLT
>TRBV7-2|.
ASSLELGTSTDTQY
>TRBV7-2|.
ATRQGGDEQY
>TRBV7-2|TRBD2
ASSLGLAGGPGETQY
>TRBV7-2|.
ASSFRGQRRAGNTIY
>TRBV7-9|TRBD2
ASSWGGIEETQY
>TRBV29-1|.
SAEGGTDTQY
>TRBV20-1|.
SAEGGWDTEAF
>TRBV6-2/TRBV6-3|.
ASIKGGAEFYEQY
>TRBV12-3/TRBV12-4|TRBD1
ASSLRQGVGTEAF
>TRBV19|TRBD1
ASSTNPRGPSSGTEAF
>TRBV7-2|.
ASSLGGAVQETQY
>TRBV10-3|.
AISPRGANYGYT
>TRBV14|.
ASSQAMEPEQF
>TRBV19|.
ASSIWGNTGELF
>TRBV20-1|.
SALRGGANQPQH
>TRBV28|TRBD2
ASSQPTSGLDTQY
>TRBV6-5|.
ASSYSLRGAHYGYT
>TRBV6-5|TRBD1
ASSPTGEATGELF
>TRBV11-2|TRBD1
ASSSGGTGGVKTYEQY
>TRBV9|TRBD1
ASSPGDRGLYGYT
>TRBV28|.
ASRSVGPPYEQY
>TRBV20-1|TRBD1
SARDMGRGQDTQY
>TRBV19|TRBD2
ASSISRGRNTGELF
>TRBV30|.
AWSEQGGVTEAF
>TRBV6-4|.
ASSPGLGADTQY
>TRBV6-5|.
ASSFRDLRSGNTIY
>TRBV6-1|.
ASSSGTTNSNQPQH
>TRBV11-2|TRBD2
ASSSRHVIAGGNTGELF
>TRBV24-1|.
ATSDDRNNEQF
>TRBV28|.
ASSLSLGSEAF
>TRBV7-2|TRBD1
ASSLALTGGGDGYT
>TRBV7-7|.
ASSLRLTGELF
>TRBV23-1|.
ASSQLLVLEAVNTEAF
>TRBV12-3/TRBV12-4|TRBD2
ASTKPRLAGGPRGEQY
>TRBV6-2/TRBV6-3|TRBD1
ASSYSSGTGSYNEQF
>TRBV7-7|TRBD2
ASSSSTSGGDTQY
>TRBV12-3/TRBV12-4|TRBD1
ASSRGTGAEKLF
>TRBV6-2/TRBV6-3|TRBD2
ASSQGLAGASEQF
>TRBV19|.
ASSNKYEQY
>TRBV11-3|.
ASSLRQPEAF